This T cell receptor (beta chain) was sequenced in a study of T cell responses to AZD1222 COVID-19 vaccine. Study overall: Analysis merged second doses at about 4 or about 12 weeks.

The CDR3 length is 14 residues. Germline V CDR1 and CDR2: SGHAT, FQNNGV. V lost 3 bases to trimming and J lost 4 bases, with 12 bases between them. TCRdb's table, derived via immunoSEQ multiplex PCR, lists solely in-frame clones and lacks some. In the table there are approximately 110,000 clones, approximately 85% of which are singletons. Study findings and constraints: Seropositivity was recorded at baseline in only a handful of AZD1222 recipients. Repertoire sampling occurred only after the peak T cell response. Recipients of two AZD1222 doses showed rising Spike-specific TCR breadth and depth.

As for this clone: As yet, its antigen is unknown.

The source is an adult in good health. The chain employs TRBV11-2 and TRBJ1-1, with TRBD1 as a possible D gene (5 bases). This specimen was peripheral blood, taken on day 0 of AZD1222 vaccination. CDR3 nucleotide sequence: TGTGCCAGCAGCTTGGGAGGGGCTGGCACTGAAGCTTTCTTT. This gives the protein CASSLGGAGTEAFF.